These 16 T cell receptor beta chains came from one sample sequenced in a study of siplizumab effects on memory and regulatory T cells (dated by TCRdb to between 2018 and 2021). Libraries were made using the immunoSEQ multiplex PCR assay. TCRdb stores this immuneACCESS table with in-frame sequences only. Part of the clones is absent; in the studies checked, under half of the shortfall reflects unresolved V genes, and no reason is known for the rest. This sample has approximately 50,000 clones in its table, and over 90% of those were observed once. About 15% of the sample belongs to the ten largest clones. The sequencing sample was made of CD8+ T cells sorted from blood. The receptors shown here come from a human donor in good health.

This clone was recorded once. V usage is TRBV27 and J usage is TRBJ1-2; 7 bases agree with TRBD1. Germline CDR1 is MNHEY and CDR2 is SMNVEV (reference sequence). V lost 6 bases and J lost 4; bases outside the gene matches: 8. The CDR3 extends over 14 amino acids. The CDR3 reads CASRPRDSPYGYTF. The CDR3 DNA reads as TGTGCCAGCAGACCCAGGGACAGCCCCTATGGCTACACCTTC.

The chain recombines TRBV6-6 with TRBJ2-7; D uncertain. Germline loops: CDR1 MNHNY, CDR2 SVGAGI (reference sequence). V was pared by 5 bases and J by 0 bases, with 8 bases between. CDR3 length: 13 amino acids. In DNA form, the CDR3 reads TGTGCCAGCAGTCCGGCAGCCTCCTACGAGCAGTACTTC. This gives the protein CASSPAASYEQYF.

J is TRBJ1-2 and V is TRBV4-1, with TRBD1 identical over 7 bases. This CDR3 spans 15 amino acids. V was clipped by 4 bases and J by 2 bases; unmatched bases: 7. Germline loops: CDR1 MGHRA, CDR2 YSYEKL. The CDR3 sequence: CASSLTKTGNYGYTF. Written as DNA, the CDR3 is TGCGCCAGCAGCCTTACTAAGACAGGGAACTATGGCTACACCTTC.

V is TRBV9 and J is TRBJ2-7, with 10 nucleotides matching TRBD2. The CDR3 covers 15 residues. The V gene's germline CDR1 is SGDLS and CDR2 YYNGEE. V lost 0 bases, J lost 7 bases, and 7 bases stayed unmatched. The CDR3 bases are TGTGCCAGCAGCGTAGATCTAGCGGGAGAGGATGAGCAGTACTTC. It specifies CASSVDLAGEDEQYF.

V and J are TRBV29-1 and TRBJ2-2; 10 bases agree with TRBD2. V lost 6 bases and J lost 2; bases outside the gene matches: 6. Germline V CDR1 and CDR2: SQVTM, ANQGSEA. This CDR3 is 15 amino acids long. DNA for the CDR3: TGCAGCGTCGATACTAGCGGGACCAACACCGGGGAGCTGTTTTTT. It codes for CSVDTSGTNTGELFF.

J is TRBJ2-7 and V is TRBV5-1, with no clear D. Per the germline V gene, CDR1 is SGHRS and CDR2 is YFSETQ. This CDR3 has 15 residues. The V and J ends lost 5 bases and 3 bases respectively, with 18 bases between them. The CDR3 reads CASSSGSTALYEQYF. In nucleotides, the CDR3 is TGCGCCAGCAGTTCGGGCAGCACGGCCCTCTACGAGCAGTACTTC.

The chain uses TRBV5-1 and TRBJ1-1, with TRBD1 as a possible D gene (5 bases). Germline loops: CDR1 SGHRS, CDR2 YFSETQ. CDR3 length: 13 amino acids. V lost 2 bases and J lost 7, with 12 bases in between. The CDR3 DNA is TGCGCCAGCAGCTTCGGGACGGGTAGTGAAGCTTTCTTT. This gives the protein CASSFGTGSEAFF.

J is TRBJ1-1 and V is TRBV6-5; the D gene is possibly TRBD1 (5 bases). CDR1 and CDR2 (germline): MNHEY, SVGAGI. V shed 6 bases and J shed 3 bases, with 17 bases lying between them. CDR3 length: 15 residues. CDR3 nucleotides: TGTGCCAGCAGCCAGGGATACGGCCTCCACACTGAAGCTTTCTTT. Its protein is CASSQGYGLHTEAFF.

The rearrangement joins TRBV5-1 to TRBJ1-6; possibly TRBD1 for D (6 bases). Trimming shortened V by 3 bases and J by 7 bases, and 8 bases separated the two germline ends. This CDR3 has 13 amino acids. Germline V lookup: CDR1 SGHRS, CDR2 YFSETQ. CDR3 DNA sequence: TGCGCCAGCAGCTCTACAGGGAATTCACCCCTCCACTTT. This translates into CASSSTGNSPLHF.

J is TRBJ2-1 and V is TRBV7-9, with 7 positions matching TRBD2. CDR1 and CDR2 from the germline V gene are SEHNR and FQNEAQ (reference sequence). V lost 5 bases, J lost 7 bases, and 8 bases stayed unmatched. The CDR3 sequence is 14 residues long. The chain's CDR3 is CASSPREVGNEQFF. CDR3 nucleotides: TGTGCCAGCAGCCCACGGGAGGTGGGGAATGAGCAGTTCTTC. Full variable domain (outside the CDR3, taken from reference TRBV7-9 and TRBJ2-1): DTGVSQNPRHKITKRGQNVTFRCDPISEHNRLYWYRQTLGQGPEFLTYFQNEAQLEKSRLLSDRFSAERPKGSFSTLEIQRTEQGDSAMYLCASSPREVGNEQFFGPGTRLTVL.

This clone was seen only once. The chain recombines TRBV30 with TRBJ2-7; possibly TRBD2 for D (5 bases). The CDR3 is 16 residues long. The germline gives CDR1 GTSNPN, CDR2 SVGIG (reference sequence). V was clipped by 3 bases and J by 3 bases, with 21 bases between them. Here the CDR3 DNA reads TGTGCCTGGAGGGCGGGTGTCTCCGTACGTCTCTACGAGCAGTACTTC. Protein: CAWRAGVSVRLYEQYF.

The chain uses TRBV7-9 and TRBJ1-1; D possibly corresponds to TRBD1 (6 bases). Trimming left V 2 bases short and J 0 bases short, with 16 bases between. The CDR3 totals 17 residues. Germline CDR1 reads SEHNR; CDR2 reads FQNEAQ (reference sequence). For the CDR3, the DNA is TGTGCCAGCAGCTTAATGGACAGACGGGGCATGAACACTGAAGCTTTCTTT. Translation gives CASSLMDRRGMNTEAFF. Variable domain in full (rest from reference TRBV7-9 and TRBJ1-1): DTGVSQNPRHKITKRGQNVTFRCDPISEHNRLYWYRQTLGQGPEFLTYFQNEAQLEKSRLLSDRFSAERPKGSFSTLEIQRTEQGDSAMYLCASSLMDRRGMNTEAFFGQGTRLTVV.

This clone was picked up a small number of times. The chain has TRBV19 and TRBJ1-1; D uncertain. From germline, CDR1 is LNHDA and CDR2 SQIVND (reference sequence). V shed 5 bases and J shed 5 bases, with 12 bases lying between them. The CDR3 extends over 13 amino acids. CDR3 nucleotide sequence: TGTGCCAGTAGTCCCCCAGGTGGTACTGAAGCTTTCTTT. It encodes CASSPPGGTEAFF.

The chain joins TRBV6-1 to TRBJ2-3; D perhaps matches TRBD2 (5 bases). Germline V CDR1 and CDR2: MNHNS, SASEGT. The CDR3 is 18 residues long. Trimming pared 3 bases from V and 0 bases from J, leaving 19 bases between. The DNA of the CDR3 is TGTGCCAGCAGTGAGAGGGTTCAGGTGTCCGGTAGCACAGATACGCAGTATTTT. Translating gives CASSERVQVSGSTDTQYF.

The CDR3 loop is CASSAGTGTYEQYF. The CDR3 coding sequence is TGTGCCAGCAGCGCCGGGACGGGAACCTACGAGCAGTACTTC. This chain joins TRBV7-6 and TRBJ2-7, with D possibly called TRBD1 or TRBD2 (5 bases each). The CDR3 sequence is 14 residues long. Per the germline V gene, CDR1 is SGHVS and CDR2 is FNYEAQ. V dropped 5 bases and J dropped 2 bases, with 13 bases sitting between them.

The chain links TRBV11-3 to TRBJ1-5; D gene uncertain. Germline V CDR1 and CDR2: SGHNT, YENEEA. V lost 1 base to trimming and J lost 0 bases, with 7 bases between them. The CDR3 contains 15 residues. As DNA, the CDR3 is TGTGCCAGCAGCTTAGGGCAGTATAGCAATCAGCCCCAGCATTTT. Amino acid sequence: CASSLGQYSNQPQHF.